Included here is one T cell receptor (beta chain) sequence, with context. These data come from a study of cytomegalovirus exposure and HLA in healthy donors. Researchers ran the PCR with 60 Vbeta and 13 Jbeta primers. Clones were read by immunoSEQ multiplex PCR, and TCRdb kept only the in-frame ones, dropping some. The table includes roughly 120,000 clones, about 70% detected once. CDR3 length: 15 amino acids. V dropped 2 bases and J dropped 2; count of bases not matched to a gene: 3. CDR1 is MNHEY and CDR2 is SMNVEV in the germline V gene (reference sequence). This receptor was identified in a young man in good health and CMV-seropositive. Sequencing was performed on PBMCs. The chain links TRBV27 to TRBJ2-7, with 10 bases fitting TRBD2. CDR3 coding DNA: TGTGCCAGCAGTTTAAGAGCGGGAGGGCCCTACGAGCAGTACGTC. Protein sequence: CASSLRAGGPYEQYV.